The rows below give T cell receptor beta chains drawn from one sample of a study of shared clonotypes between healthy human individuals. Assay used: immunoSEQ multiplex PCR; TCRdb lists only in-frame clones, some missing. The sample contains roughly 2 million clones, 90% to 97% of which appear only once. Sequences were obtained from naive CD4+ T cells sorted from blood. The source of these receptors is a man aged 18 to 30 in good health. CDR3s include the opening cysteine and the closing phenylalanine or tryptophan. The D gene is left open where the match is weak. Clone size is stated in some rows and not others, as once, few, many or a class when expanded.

cdr3_nt: TGCGCCAGCAACCTGGACGGGGGGTTCGCAGATACGCAGTATTTT
cdr3_aa: CASNLDGGFADTQYF
v_call: TRBV5-1
clone_size: .
d_call: TRBD2
j_call: TRBJ2-3

cdr3_nt: TGTGCCAGCAGTAGGAATCAAGAGACCCAGTACTTC
cdr3_aa: CASSRNQETQYF
v_call: TRBV6-5
clone_size: .
d_call: .
j_call: TRBJ2-5

cdr3_nt: TGCGCCAGCAGCTTGTACCCCACCCAACGACTAGCGGAGAACACCGGGGAGCTGTTTTTT
cdr3_aa: CASSLYPTQRLAENTGELFF
v_call: TRBV5-1
clone_size: .
d_call: TRBD2
j_call: TRBJ2-2

cdr3_nt: TGTGCCAGCAGTTTGGGGGGTATGAACACTGAAGCTTTCTTT
cdr3_aa: CASSLGGMNTEAFF
v_call: TRBV28
clone_size: .
d_call: .
j_call: TRBJ1-1

cdr3_nt: TGCAACCCTGTGGGGGAATGGGAAAACGAGCAGTACTTC
cdr3_aa: CNPVGEWENEQYF
v_call: TRBV29-1
clone_size: .
d_call: .
j_call: TRBJ2-7

cdr3_nt: TGTGCCAGCTCACCGGGACAACACTCTGGGGCCAACGTCCTGACTTTC
cdr3_aa: CASSPGQHSGANVLTF
v_call: TRBV18
clone_size: .
d_call: .
j_call: TRBJ2-6

cdr3_nt: TGTGCCACCATGGGTGGGTATAATTCACCCCTCCACTTT
cdr3_aa: CATMGGYNSPLHF
v_call: TRBV6-5
clone_size: .
d_call: .
j_call: TRBJ1-6

cdr3_nt: TGCGCCAGCAGCTTGGACGCGACACTCACCGGGGAGCTGTTTTTT
cdr3_aa: CASSLDATLTGELFF
v_call: TRBV5-1
clone_size: .
d_call: .
j_call: TRBJ2-2

cdr3_nt: TGTGCCTGGAGTGTATGGATGGGGACTGAAGCTTTCTTT
cdr3_aa: CAWSVWMGTEAFF
v_call: TRBV30
clone_size: .
d_call: .
j_call: TRBJ1-1

cdr3_nt: TGTGCCTGGAGTGTGGGAGGGGTAACCTACGAGCAGTACTTC
cdr3_aa: CAWSVGGVTYEQYF
v_call: TRBV30
clone_size: once
d_call: TRBD2
j_call: TRBJ2-7

cdr3_nt: TGTGCCAGCTCAACATCTACGCCCTCTGGGGCCAACGTCCTGACTTTC
cdr3_aa: CASSTSTPSGANVLTF
v_call: TRBV18
clone_size: .
d_call: .
j_call: TRBJ2-6

cdr3_nt: TGTGCCAGCAGCCCCTCTAGCGGGGGGGCCGTAGATACGCAGTATTTT
cdr3_aa: CASSPSSGGAVDTQYF
v_call: TRBV6-6
clone_size: .
d_call: TRBD2
j_call: TRBJ2-3

cdr3_nt: TGTGCCAGCTCACCACCGTCGGGGGAGACCCAGTACTTC
cdr3_aa: CASSPPSGETQYF
v_call: TRBV18
clone_size: .
d_call: .
j_call: TRBJ2-5

cdr3_nt: TGTGCCAGCAGGCCGAGACTACTAGATACGCAGTATTTT
cdr3_aa: CASRPRLLDTQYF
v_call: TRBV2
clone_size: .
d_call: .
j_call: TRBJ2-3